The present T cell receptor beta chain was sequenced within a study of blood T cell repertoires in COVID-19. Authors' analysis steps: Reference gene primer amplification yielded estimated nucleated cell counts. Method: immunoSEQ multiplex PCR; TCRdb's copy keeps in-frame clones and lacks some. That table is the source of V, J and clone size, and D and trimming were worked out from the DNA. The sample shows over 250,000 clones, over 75% of them seen only once. Note on this clone: The sample holds other DNA sequences that translate to the same CDR3.

CDR1 and CDR2 from the germline V gene are SGDLS and YYNGEE. This CDR3 has 14 residues. Trimming took 0 bases from V and 0 from J, leaving 6 bases between them. Participants, about 18 to 100 years old, spanned fewer than 25 US areas. Cohort 3 recovery required two negative PCRs, clearance, or symptom resolution. The TCR originated in a woman under 30 who had recovered from COVID-19. The rearrangement uses TRBV9 and TRBJ1-2; no reliable D call. Sequenced sample: PBMCs or T cells enriched from blood (not recorded which). CDR3 nucleotides: TGTGCCAGCAGCGTAGAGGGAGCTAACTATGGCTACACCTTC. As protein: CASSVEGANYGYTF.